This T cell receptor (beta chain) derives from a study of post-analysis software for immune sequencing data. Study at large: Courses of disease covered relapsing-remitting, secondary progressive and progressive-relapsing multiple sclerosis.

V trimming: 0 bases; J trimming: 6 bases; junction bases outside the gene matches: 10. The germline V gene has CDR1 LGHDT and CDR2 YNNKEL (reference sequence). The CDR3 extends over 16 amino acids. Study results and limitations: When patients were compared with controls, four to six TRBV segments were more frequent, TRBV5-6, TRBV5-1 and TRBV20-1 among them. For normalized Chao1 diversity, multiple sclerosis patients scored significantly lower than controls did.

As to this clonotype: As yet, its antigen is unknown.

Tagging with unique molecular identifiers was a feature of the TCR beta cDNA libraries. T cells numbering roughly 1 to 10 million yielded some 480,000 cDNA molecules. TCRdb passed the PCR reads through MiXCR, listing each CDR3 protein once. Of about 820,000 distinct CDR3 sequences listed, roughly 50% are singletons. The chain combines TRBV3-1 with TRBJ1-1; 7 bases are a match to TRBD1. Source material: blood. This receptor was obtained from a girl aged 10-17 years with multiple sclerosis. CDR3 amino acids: CASSQDRWTGWAEAFF. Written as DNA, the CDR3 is TGTGCCAGCAGCCAAGATCGTTGGACAGGATGGGCTGAAGCTTTCTTT.